The sequence of this T cell receptor beta chain was determined in a study of blood T cell repertoires in COVID-19. Study as a whole: COVID-19 samples, acute and convalescent, were from the United States, Italy and Spain. PBMCs, B-cell-depleted T cells, or T cells provided the cDNA or gDNA that made up the material.

How the authors handled the data: Nucleated cell number was recorded as an estimate derived from reference gene primer amplification. Clones were sequenced by immunoSEQ multiplex PCR, and TCRdb holds only the in-frame ones, with some missing. The V and J calls and clone size come from that table; D and trimming were worked out from the DNA. Seen here are fewer than 200,000 clones, about 85% observed once, and the top ten hold roughly 25%. This clone was seen just once. The receptor's source is a man aged 55 to 70 with acute or convalescent COVID-19. Specimen: peripheral blood.

CDR3 sequence reads: CATSDSTKGASFHEQYF. Here the CDR3 DNA reads TGTGCCACCAGTGATTCTACAAAGGGGGCAAGCTTCCACGAGCAGTACTTC. The J gene is TRBJ2-7, the V gene TRBV24-1; 7 nucleotides match TRBD1. CDR3 size: 17 residues. Germline trimming cut 2 bases from V and 5 bases from J; bases unmatched to any gene: 14. Germline-derived CDR1 and CDR2 are KGHDR and SFDVKD.